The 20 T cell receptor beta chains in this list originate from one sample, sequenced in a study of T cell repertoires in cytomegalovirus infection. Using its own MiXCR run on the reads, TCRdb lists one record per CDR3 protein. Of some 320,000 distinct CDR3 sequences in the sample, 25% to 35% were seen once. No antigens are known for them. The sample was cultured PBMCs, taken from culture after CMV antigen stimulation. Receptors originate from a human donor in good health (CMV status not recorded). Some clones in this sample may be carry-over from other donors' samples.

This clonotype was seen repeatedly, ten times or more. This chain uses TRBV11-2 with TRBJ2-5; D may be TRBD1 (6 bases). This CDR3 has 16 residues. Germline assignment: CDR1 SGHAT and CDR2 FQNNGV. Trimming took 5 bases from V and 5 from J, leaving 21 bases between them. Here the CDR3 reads CASSQHGTQWEETQYF. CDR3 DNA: TGTGCCAGCAGCCAGCACGGGACACAATGGGAGGAGACCCAGTACTTC.

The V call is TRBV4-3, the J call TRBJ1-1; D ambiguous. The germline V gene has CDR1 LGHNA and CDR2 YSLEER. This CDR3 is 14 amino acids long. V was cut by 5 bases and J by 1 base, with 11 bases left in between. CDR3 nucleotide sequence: TGCGCCAGCAGCTCTTGGGAGGCGAACACTGAAGCTTTCTTT. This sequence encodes CASSSWEANTEAFF.

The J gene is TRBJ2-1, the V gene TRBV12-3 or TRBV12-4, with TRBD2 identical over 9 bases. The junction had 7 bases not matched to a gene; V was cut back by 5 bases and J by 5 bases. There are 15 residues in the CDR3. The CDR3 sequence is CASSPRGGRDNEQFF. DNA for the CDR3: TGTGCCAGCAGTCCGCGGGGGGGCCGCGACAATGAGCAGTTCTTC.

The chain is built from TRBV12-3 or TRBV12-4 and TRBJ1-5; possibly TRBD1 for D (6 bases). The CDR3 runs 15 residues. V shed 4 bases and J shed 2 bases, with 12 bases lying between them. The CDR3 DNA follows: TGTGCCAGCAGTTCACTACAGGGAGGCAATCAGCCCCAGCATTTT. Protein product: CASSSLQGGNQPQHF.

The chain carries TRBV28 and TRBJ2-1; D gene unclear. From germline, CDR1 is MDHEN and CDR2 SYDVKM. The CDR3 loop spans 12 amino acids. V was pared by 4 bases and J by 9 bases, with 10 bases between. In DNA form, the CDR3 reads TGTGCCAGCAGTTCTTGGGGATCTGAGCAGTTCTTC. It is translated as CASSSWGSEQFF.

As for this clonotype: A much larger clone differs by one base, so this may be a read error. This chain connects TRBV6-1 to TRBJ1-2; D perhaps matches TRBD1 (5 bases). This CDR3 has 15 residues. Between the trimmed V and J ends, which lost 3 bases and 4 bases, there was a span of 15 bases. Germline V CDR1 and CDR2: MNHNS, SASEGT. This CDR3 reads CASSENWGGGYGYTF. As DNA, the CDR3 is TGTGCCAGCAGTGAGAATTGGGGGGGTGGCTATGGCTACACCTTC.

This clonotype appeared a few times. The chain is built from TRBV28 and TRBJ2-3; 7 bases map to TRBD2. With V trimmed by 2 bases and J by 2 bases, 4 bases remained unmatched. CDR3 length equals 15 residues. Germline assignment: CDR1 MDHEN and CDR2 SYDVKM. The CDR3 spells CASSLSGTHTDTQYF. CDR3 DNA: TGTGCCAGCAGTTTAAGCGGGACCCACACAGATACGCAGTATTTT.

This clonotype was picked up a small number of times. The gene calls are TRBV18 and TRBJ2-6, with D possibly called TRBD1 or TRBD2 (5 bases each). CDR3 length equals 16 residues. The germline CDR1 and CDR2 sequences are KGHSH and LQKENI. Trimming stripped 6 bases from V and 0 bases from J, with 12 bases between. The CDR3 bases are TGTGCCAGCTCGCCTCCGGGGCTCTCTGGGGCCAACGTCCTGACTTTC. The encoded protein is CASSPPGLSGANVLTF.

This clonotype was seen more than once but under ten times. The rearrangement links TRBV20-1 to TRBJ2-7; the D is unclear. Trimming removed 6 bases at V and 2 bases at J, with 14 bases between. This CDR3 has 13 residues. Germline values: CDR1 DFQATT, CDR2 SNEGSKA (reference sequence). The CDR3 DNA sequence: TGCAGTGCGAGTATCCCCCTGACCTACGAGCAGTACTTC. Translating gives CSASIPLTYEQYF.

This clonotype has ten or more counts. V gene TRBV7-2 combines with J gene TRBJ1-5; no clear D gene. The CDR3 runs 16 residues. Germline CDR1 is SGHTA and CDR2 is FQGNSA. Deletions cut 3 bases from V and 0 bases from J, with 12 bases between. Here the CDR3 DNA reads TGTGCCAGCAGCTTTGGAGGGCTCCATAGCAATCAGCCCCAGCATTTT. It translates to CASSFGGLHSNQPQHF.

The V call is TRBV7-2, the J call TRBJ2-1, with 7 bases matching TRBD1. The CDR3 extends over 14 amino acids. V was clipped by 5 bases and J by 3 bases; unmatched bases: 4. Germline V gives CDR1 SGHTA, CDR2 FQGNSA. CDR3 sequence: CASSGRDSYNEQFF. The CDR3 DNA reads TGTGCCAGCAGCGGTCGGGACAGCTACAATGAGCAGTTCTTC.

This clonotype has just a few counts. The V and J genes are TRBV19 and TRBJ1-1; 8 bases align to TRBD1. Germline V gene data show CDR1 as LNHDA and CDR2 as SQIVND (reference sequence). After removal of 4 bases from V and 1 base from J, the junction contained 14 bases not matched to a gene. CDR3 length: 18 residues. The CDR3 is CASSTLRGTGKQNTEAFF. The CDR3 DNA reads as TGTGCCAGTAGTACCCTCCGGGGGACAGGTAAACAGAACACTGAAGCTTTCTTT. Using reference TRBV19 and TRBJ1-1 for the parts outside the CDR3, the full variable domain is DGGITQSPKYLFRKEGQNVTLSCEQNLNHDAMYWYRQDPGQGLRLIYYSQIVNDFQKGDIAEGYSVSREKKESFPLTVTSAQKNPTAFYLCASSTLRGTGKQNTEAFFGQGTRLTVV.

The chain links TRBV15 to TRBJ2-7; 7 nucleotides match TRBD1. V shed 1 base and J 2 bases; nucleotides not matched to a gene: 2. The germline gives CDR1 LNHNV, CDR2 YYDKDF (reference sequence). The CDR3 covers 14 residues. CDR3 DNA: TGTGCCACCAGCAGAGCCGGGACAGCCTACGAGCAGTACTTC. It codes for CATSRAGTAYEQYF.

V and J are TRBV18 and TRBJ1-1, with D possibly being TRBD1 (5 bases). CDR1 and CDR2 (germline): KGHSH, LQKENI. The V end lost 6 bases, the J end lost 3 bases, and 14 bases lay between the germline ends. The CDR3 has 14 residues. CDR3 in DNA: TGTGCCAGCTCCTCAGGGCTTCGTGACACTGAAGCTTTCTTT. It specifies CASSSGLRDTEAFF.

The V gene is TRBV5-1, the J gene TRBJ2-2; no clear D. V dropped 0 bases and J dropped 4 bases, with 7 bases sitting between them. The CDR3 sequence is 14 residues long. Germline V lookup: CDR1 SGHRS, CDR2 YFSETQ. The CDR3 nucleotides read TGCGCCAGCAGCTTGGCCCCGGCCACCGGGGAGCTGTTTTTT. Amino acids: CASSLAPATGELFF.

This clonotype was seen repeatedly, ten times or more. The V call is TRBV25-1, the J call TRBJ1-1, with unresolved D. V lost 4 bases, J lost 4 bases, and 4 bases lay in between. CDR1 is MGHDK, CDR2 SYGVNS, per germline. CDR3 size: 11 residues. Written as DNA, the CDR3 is TGTGCCAGCAGTGGTGGCACTGAAGCTTTCTTT. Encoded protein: CASSGGTEAFF.

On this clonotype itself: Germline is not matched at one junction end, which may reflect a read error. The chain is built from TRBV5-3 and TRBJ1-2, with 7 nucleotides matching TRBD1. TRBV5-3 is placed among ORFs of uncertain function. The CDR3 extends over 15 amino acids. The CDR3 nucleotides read TGTGCCAGCAGCTTGGTTGGACAGGCCTACTATGGCTACACCTTC. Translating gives CASSLVGQAYYGYTF.

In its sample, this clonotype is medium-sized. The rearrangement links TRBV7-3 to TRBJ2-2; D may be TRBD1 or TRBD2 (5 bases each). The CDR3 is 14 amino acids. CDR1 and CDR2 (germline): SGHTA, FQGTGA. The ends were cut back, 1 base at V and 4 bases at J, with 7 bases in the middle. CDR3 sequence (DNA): TGTGCCAGCAGCTTAATCGGGACCACCGGGGAGCTGTTTTTT. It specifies CASSLIGTTGELFF. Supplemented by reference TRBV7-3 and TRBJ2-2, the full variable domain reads GAGVSQTPSNKVTEKGKYVELRCDPISGHTALYWYRQSLGQGPEFLIYFQGTGAADDSGLPNDRFFAVRPEGSVSTLKIQRTERGDSAVYLCASSLIGTTGELFFGEGSRLTVL.

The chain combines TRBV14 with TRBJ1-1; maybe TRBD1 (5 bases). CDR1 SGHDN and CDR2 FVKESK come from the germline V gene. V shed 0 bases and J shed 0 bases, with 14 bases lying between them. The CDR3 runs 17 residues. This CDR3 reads CASSQDQGLGMNTEAFF. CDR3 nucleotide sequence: TGTGCCAGCAGCCAAGATCAGGGTCTTGGAATGAACACTGAAGCTTTCTTT. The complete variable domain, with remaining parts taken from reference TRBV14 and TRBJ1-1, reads EAGVTQFPSHSVIEKGQTVTLRCDPISGHDNLYWYRRVMGKEIKFLLHFVKESKQDESGMPNNRFLAERTGGTYSTLKVQPAELEDSGVYFCASSQDQGLGMNTEAFFGQGTRLTVV.

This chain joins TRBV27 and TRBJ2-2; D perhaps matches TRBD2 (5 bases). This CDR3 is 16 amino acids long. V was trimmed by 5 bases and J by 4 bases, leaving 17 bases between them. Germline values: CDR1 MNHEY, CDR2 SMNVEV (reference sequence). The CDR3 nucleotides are TGTGCCAGCAGTGCTGATTCTAGCAGACCCACCGGGGAGCTGTTTTTT. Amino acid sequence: CASSADSSRPTGELFF.